These 12 T cell receptor beta chains were all obtained from the same sample, sequenced in a study of T cell responses to AZD1222 COVID-19 vaccine. Assay: immunoSEQ multiplex PCR; the TCRdb copy retains only in-frame clones and omits some. This table holds 180,000 or so clones, about 93% found once. Sequenced here: peripheral blood, sampled 28 days after the second AZD1222 dose. All receptors come from an adult who received the AZD1222 COVID-19 vaccine.

The chain uses TRBV24-1 and TRBJ2-2; 7 bases are a match to TRBD1. V shed 4 bases, J shed 4 bases, and the junction held 8 bases outside the gene matches. CDR3 length equals 16 residues. Germline-derived CDR1 and CDR2 are KGHDR and SFDVKD. This CDR3 is CATSDTGTASTGELFF. CDR3 bases: TGTGCCACCAGTGACACCGGGACAGCTTCCACCGGGGAGCTGTTTTTT.

The count of this clone is one. This chain uses TRBV5-4 with TRBJ1-1; perhaps TRBD1 as D (5 bases). There are 13 residues in the CDR3. Germline CDR1 reads SGHNT; CDR2 reads YYREEE (reference sequence). V was pared by 4 bases and J by 5 bases, with 12 bases between. CDR3 sequence reads: CASSTSGITEAFF. In nucleotides, the CDR3 is TGTGCCAGCAGCACCTCAGGGATTACTGAAGCTTTCTTT.

V is TRBV3-1 (or the pseudogene TRBV3-2) and J is TRBJ1-6, with D unresolved. This CDR3 is 15 amino acids long. V lost 0 bases and J 6 bases, leaving 9 bases between the germline ends. The germline V gene encodes CDR1 LGHDT and CDR2 YNNKEL (reference sequence). The CDR3 is CASSQEGRSNSPLHF. For the CDR3, the DNA is TGTGCCAGCAGCCAAGAAGGACGGAGTAATTCACCCCTCCACTTT.

This chain joins TRBV4-2 and TRBJ1-2, with D hard to call. Trimming pared 0 bases from V and 4 bases from J, leaving 15 bases between. The CDR3 sequence is 16 residues long. In germline, CDR1 is LGHNA, CDR2 YNFKEQ. For the CDR3, the DNA is TGTGCCAGCAGCCAAGAAGCTGGCAGTGCTAGCTATGGCTACACCTTC. Translated: CASSQEAGSASYGYTF.

This clone was seen only once. The chain joins TRBV7-2 to TRBJ1-1; the D gene is possibly TRBD1 (6 bases). Germline CDR1 SGHTA, CDR2 FQGNSA. This CDR3 is built from 14 residues. Trimming cost V 2 bases and J 1 base, with 8 bases left between them. The CDR3 spells CASSLQGRNTEAFF. The CDR3 DNA is TGTGCCAGCAGCTTACAGGGGAGGAACACTGAAGCTTTCTTT.

The chain joins TRBV3-1 (or the pseudogene TRBV3-2) to TRBJ1-4, with 8 positions matching TRBD1. V was pared by 6 bases and J by 3 bases, with 9 bases of the junction left unmatched. Per germline, CDR1 LGHDT and CDR2 YNNKEL (reference sequence). The CDR3 is 16 amino acids. The DNA of the CDR3 is TGTGCCAGCAGTTTCCGACAGGGGAGATCTAATGAAAAACTGTTTTTT. This sequence encodes CASSFRQGRSNEKLFF.

The chain combines TRBV19 with TRBJ1-2; D remains unclear. Germline-derived CDR1 and CDR2 are LNHDA and SQIVND (reference sequence). Trimming stripped 7 bases from V and 3 bases from J, with 12 bases between. The CDR3 is 13 residues long. As DNA, the CDR3 is TGTGCCAGTACCGAGCCCTCGGACTATGGCTACACCTTC. It yields the protein CASTEPSDYGYTF.

The DNA for the CDR3 is TGTGCCAGCAACAGGATTCCGGGCAATCAGCCCCAGCATTTT. Amino acids: CASNRIPGNQPQHF. This chain links TRBV6-6 with TRBJ1-5, with D perhaps TRBD1 (5 bases). CDR3 length equals 14 residues. CDR1 and CDR2 (germline): MNHNY, SVGAGI (reference sequence). The V and J ends lost 7 bases and 2 bases respectively, with 12 bases between them.

This clone showed up just once. The chain is built from TRBV5-1 and TRBJ1-2; 9 bases are shared with TRBD1. J lost 3 bases, V lost 5 bases, and 5 bases had no gene match. The CDR3 length is 14 residues. CDR1 is SGHRS, CDR2 YFSETQ, per germline. The CDR3 here is CASSHRTGDYGYTF. CDR3 DNA sequence: TGCGCCAGCAGTCATAGGACAGGGGACTATGGCTACACCTTC.

This chain connects TRBV7-9 to TRBJ1-3; no clear D gene. Germline V lookup: CDR1 SEHNR, CDR2 FQNEAQ (reference sequence). Deletions cut 5 bases from V and 0 bases from J, with 20 bases between. CDR3 length: 18 amino acids. The CDR3 DNA reads as TGTGCCAGCAGCCCCCCCGTCGAGGGCTTTACCTCTGGAAACACCATATATTTT. Amino acid sequence: CASSPPVEGFTSGNTIYF.

V usage is TRBV19 and J usage is TRBJ1-1; D is ambiguous. The CDR3 spans 13 residues. Germline V lookup: CDR1 LNHDA, CDR2 SQIVND (reference sequence). V was cut by 4 bases and J by 4 bases, with 10 bases left in between. This CDR3 is CASSRQFGTEAFF. The CDR3 bases are TGTGCCAGTAGTAGACAATTCGGCACTGAAGCTTTCTTT.

The V call is TRBV2, the J call TRBJ2-5; no definite D call. The V gene lost 6 bases and the J gene lost 3 bases, with 11 bases spanning the gap. CDR1 is SNHLY and CDR2 is FYNNEI in the germline V gene. This CDR3 contains 13 residues. The CDR3 loop is CASRRVGKETQYF. CDR3 in DNA: TGTGCCAGCAGAAGGGTGGGGAAAGAGACCCAGTACTTC.